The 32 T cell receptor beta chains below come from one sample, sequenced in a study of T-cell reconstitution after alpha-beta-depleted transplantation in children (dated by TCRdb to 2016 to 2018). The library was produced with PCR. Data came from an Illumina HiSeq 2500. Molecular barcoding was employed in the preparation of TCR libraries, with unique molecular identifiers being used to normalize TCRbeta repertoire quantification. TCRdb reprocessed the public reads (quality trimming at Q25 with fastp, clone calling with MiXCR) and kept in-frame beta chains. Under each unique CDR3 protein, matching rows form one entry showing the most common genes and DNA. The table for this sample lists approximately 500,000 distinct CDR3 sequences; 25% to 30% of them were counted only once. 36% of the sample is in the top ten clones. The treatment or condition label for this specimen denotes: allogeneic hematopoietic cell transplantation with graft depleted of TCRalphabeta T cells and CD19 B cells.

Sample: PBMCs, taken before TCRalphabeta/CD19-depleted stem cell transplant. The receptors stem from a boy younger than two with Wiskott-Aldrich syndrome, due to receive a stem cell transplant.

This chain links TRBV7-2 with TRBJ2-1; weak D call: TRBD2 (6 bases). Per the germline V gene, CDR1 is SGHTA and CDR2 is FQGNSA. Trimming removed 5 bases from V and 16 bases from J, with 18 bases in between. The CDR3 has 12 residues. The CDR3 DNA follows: TGTGCCAGCAGCACACAGAGACTAGAGGGTTTCTTC. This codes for CASSTQRLEGFF. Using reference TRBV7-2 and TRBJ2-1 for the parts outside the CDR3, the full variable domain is GAGVSQSPSNKVTEKGKDVELRCDPISGHTALYWYRQSLGQGLEFLIYFQGNSAPDKSGLPSDRFSAERTGGSVSTLTIQRTQQEDSAVYLCASSTQRLEGFFGPGTRLTVL.

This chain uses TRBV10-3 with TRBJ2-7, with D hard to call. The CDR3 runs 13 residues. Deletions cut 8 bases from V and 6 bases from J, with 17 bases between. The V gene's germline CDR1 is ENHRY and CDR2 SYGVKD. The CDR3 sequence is CAICALGGGEQYF. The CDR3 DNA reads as TGTGCCATCTGCGCACTGGGCGGTGGCGAGCAGTACTTC.

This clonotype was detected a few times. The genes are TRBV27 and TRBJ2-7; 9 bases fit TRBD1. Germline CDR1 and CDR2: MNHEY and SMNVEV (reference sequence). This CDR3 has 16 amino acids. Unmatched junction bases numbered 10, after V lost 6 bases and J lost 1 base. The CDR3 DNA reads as TGTGCCAGCAGAAATTCAAGGACAGGGGATTCCTACGAGCAGTACTTC. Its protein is CASRNSRTGDSYEQYF.

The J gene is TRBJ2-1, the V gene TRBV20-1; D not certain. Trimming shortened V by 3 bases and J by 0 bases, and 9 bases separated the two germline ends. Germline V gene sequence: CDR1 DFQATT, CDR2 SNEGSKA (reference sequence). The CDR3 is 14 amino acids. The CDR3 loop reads CSARGSSSYNEQFF. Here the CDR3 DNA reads TGCAGTGCTAGGGGTTCTAGCTCCTACAATGAGCAGTTCTTC.

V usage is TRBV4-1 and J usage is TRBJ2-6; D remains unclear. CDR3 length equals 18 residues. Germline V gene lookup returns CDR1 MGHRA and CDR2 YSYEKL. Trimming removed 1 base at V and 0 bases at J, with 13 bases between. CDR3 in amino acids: CASSQVSGVYSGANVLTF. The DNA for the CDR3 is TGCGCCAGCAGCCAAGTGTCAGGAGTTTACTCTGGGGCCAACGTCCTGACTTTC.

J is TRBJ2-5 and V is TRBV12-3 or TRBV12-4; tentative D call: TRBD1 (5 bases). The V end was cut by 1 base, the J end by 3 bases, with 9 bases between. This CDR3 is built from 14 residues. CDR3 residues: CASSLGLREETQYF. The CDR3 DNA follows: TGTGCCAGCAGTTTAGGTCTCAGGGAAGAGACCCAGTACTTC.

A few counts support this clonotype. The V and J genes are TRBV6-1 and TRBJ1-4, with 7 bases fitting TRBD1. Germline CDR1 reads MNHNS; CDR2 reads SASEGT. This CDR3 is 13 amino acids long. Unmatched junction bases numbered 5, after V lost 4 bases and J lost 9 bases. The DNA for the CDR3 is TGTGCCAGCAGTGTCACAGGGGATCAAAAACTGTTTTTT. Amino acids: CASSVTGDQKLFF.

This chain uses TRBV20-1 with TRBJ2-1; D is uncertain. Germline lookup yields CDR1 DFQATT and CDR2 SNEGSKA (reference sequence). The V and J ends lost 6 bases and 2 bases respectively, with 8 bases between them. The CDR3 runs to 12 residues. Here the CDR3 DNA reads TGCAGTGCCCGCGAGGCCTACAATGAGCAGTTCTTC. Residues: CSAREAYNEQFF.

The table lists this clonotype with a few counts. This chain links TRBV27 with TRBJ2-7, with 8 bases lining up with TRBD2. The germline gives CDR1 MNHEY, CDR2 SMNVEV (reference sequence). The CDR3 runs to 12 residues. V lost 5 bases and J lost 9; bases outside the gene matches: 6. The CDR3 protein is CASSPPGGPQYF. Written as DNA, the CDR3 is TGTGCCAGCAGTCCCCCGGGAGGGCCGCAGTACTTC.

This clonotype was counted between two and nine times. In DNA form, the CDR3 reads TGTGCCAGCAGTCCGGGGCTCACCTACGAGCAGTACTTC. Its translation is CASSPGLTYEQYF. The rearrangement joins TRBV28 to TRBJ2-7, with D perhaps matching TRBD1 or TRBD2 (5 bases each). This CDR3 is 13 amino acids long. Trimming took off 5 bases at V and 2 bases at J, with 10 bases between the two ends. Per the germline V gene, CDR1 is MDHEN and CDR2 is SYDVKM.

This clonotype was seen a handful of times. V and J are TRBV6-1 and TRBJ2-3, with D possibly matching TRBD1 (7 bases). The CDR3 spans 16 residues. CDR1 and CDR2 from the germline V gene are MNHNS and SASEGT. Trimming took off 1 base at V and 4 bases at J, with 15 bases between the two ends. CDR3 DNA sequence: TGTGCCAGCAGTGAAGACAGGGGACTGGGGGCAGATACGCAGTATTTT. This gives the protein CASSEDRGLGADTQYF.

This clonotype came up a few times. CDR3 nucleotide sequence: TGTGCCACCAGTGATACAAAAGCGGGAGAATACAATGAGCAGTTCTTC. Amino acid sequence: CATSDTKAGEYNEQFF. The rearrangement joins TRBV24-1 to TRBJ2-1, with TRBD2 matching 8 bases. The germline V gene encodes CDR1 KGHDR and CDR2 SFDVKD. The CDR3 has 16 amino acids. Unmatched junction bases numbered 7, after V lost 3 bases and J lost 4 bases.

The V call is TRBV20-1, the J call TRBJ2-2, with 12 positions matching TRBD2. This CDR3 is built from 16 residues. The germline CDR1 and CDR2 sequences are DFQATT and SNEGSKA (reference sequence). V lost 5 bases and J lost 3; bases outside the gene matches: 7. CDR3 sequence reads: CSAARPSGRDTGELFF. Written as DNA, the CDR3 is TGCAGTGCTGCCCGTCCTAGCGGGAGGGACACCGGGGAGCTGTTTTTT.

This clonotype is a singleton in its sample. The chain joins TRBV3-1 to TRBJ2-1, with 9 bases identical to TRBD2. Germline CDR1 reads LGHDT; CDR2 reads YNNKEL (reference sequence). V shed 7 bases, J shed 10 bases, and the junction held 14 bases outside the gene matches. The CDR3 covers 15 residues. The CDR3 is CASTIPNSSGEEQFF. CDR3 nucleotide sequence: TGTGCCAGCACCATCCCGAACTCTAGCGGGGAGGAGCAGTTCTTC.

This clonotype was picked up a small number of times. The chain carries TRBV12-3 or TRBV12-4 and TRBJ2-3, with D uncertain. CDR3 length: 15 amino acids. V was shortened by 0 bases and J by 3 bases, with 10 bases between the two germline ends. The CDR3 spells CASSLAGWATDTQYF. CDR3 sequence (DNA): TGTGCCAGCAGTTTAGCGGGGTGGGCTACAGATACGCAGTATTTT.

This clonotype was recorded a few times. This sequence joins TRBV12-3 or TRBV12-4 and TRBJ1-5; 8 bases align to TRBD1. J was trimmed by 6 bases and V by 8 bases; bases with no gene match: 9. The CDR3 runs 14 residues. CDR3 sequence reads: CASAGQGGGQPQHF. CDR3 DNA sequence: TGTGCCAGCGCAGGACAGGGAGGGGGTCAGCCCCAGCATTTT.

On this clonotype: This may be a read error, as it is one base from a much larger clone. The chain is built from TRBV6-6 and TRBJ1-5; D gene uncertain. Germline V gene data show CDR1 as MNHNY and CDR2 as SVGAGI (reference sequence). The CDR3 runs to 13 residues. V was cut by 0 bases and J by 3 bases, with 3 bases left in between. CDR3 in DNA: TGTGCCAGCAGTTACTCGGCCAATCAGCCCCAGCATTTT. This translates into CASSYSANQPQHF.

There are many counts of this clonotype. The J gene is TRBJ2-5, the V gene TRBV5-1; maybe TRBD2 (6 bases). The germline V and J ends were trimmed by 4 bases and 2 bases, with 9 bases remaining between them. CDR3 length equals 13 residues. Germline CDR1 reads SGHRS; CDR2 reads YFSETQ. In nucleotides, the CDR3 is TGCGCCAGCAGCACGGGACTTCAAGAGACCCAGTACTTC. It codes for CASSTGLQETQYF.

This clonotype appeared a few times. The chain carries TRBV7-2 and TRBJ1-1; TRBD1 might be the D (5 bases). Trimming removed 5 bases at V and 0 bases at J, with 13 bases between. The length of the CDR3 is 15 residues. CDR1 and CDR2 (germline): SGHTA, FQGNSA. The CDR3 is CASSTQWGMNTEAFF. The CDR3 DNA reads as TGTGCCAGCAGCACACAATGGGGGATGAACACTGAAGCTTTCTTT.

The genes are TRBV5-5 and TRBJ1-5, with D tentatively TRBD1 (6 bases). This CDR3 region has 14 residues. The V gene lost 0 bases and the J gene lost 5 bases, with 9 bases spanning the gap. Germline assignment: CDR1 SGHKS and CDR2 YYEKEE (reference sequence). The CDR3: CASSLVAGDQPQHF. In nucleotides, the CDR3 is TGTGCCAGCAGCTTGGTGGCAGGGGATCAGCCCCAGCATTTT.

The CDR3 loop is CASSLTGLGAFF. Here the CDR3 DNA reads TGCGCCAGCAGCCTGACAGGGTTGGGAGCTTTCTTT. The chain carries TRBV5-1 and TRBJ1-1, with TRBD1 identical over 7 bases. This CDR3 has 12 residues. Germline V gives CDR1 SGHRS, CDR2 YFSETQ. V was pared by 4 bases and J by 10 bases, with 7 bases of the junction left unmatched.

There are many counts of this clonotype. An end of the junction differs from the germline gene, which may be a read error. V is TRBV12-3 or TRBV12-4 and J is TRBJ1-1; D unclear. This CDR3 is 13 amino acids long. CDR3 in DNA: TGTGCCAGCAGCTTAGTTGAGAACACTGAAGCTTTCTTT. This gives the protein CASSLVENTEAFF.

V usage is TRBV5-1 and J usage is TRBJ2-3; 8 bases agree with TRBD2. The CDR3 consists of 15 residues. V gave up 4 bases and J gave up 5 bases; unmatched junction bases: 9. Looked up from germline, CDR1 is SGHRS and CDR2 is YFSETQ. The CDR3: CASSVSGKRGDTQYF. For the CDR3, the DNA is TGCGCCAGCAGCGTTAGCGGGAAAAGGGGAGATACGCAGTATTTT.

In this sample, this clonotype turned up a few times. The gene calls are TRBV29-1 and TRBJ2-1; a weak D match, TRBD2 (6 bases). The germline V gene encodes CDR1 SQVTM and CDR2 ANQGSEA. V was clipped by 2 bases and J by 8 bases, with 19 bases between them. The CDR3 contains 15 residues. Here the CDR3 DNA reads TGCAGCGTTGAAAACCGGGGCGACGGGAGCGATGAGCAGTTCTTC. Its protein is CSVENRGDGSDEQFF.

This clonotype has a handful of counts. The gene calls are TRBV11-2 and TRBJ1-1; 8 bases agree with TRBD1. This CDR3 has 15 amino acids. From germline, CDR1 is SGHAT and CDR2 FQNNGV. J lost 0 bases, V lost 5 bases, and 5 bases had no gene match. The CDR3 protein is CASSTDRGMNTEAFF. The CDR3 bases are TGTGCCAGCAGCACCGACAGGGGCATGAACACTGAAGCTTTCTTT.

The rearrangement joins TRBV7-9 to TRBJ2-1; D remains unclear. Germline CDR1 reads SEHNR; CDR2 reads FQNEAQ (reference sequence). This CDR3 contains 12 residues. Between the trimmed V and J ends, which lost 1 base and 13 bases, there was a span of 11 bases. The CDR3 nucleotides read TGTGCCAGCAGCTTAGAAGTAGCATCCCAGTTCTTC. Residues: CASSLEVASQFF.

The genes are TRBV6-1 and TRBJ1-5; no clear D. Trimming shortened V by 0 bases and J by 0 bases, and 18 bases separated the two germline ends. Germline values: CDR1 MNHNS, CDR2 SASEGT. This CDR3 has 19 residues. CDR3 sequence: CASSEALGRATYSNQPQHF. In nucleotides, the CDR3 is TGTGCCAGCAGTGAAGCGCTGGGAAGGGCCACTTATAGCAATCAGCCCCAGCATTTT.

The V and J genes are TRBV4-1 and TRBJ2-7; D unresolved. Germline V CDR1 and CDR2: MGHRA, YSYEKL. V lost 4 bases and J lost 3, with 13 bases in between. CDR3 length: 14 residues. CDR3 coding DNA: TGCGCCAGCAGCCCTACTCAGGCGATCTACGAGCAGTACTTC. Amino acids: CASSPTQAIYEQYF.

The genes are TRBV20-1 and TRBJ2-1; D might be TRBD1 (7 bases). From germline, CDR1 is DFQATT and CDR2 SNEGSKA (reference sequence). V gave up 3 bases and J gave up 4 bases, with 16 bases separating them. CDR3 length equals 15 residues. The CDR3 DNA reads TGCAGTGCTAGCAGTCGCCAGGGGGGTTACAATGAGCAGTTCTTC. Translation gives CSASSRQGGYNEQFF.

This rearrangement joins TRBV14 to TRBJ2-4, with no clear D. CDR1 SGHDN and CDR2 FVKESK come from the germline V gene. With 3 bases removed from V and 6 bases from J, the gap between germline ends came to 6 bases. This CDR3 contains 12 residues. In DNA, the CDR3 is TGTGCCAGCAGCCACAACCCAAACATTCAGTACTTC. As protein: CASSHNPNIQYF.

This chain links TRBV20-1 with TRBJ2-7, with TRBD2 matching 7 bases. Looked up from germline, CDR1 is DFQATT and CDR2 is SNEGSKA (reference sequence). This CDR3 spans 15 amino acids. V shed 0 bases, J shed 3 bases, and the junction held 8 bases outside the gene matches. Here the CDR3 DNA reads TGCAGTGCTAGAGATGGGAGGGGAGTAGGCTACGAGCAGTACTTC. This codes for CSARDGRGVGYEQYF.

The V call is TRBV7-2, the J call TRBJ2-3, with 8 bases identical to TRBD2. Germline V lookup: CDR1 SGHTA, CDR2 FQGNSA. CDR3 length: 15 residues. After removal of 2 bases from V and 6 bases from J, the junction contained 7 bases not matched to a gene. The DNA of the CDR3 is TGTGCCAGCAGCTTAAGGCGGGAGGTCCGGGATACGCAGTATTTT. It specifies CASSLRREVRDTQYF.